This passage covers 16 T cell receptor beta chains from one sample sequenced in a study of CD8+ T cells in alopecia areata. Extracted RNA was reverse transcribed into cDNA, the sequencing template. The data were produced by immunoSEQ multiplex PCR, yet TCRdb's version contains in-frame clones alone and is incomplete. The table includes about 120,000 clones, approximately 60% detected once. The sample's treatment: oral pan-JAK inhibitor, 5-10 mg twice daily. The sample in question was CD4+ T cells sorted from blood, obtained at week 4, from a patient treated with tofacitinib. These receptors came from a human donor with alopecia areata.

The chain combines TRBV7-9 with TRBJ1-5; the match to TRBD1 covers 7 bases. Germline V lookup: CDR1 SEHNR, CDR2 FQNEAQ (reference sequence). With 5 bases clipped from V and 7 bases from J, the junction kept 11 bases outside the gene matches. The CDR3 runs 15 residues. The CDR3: CASSRSTGVGQPQHF. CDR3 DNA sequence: TGTGCCAGCAGCCGTTCCACAGGGGTTGGACAGCCCCAGCATTTT.

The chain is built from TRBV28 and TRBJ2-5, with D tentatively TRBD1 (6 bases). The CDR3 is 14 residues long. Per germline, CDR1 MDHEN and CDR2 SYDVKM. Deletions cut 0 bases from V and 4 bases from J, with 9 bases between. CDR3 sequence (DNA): TGTGCCAGCAGTTTATGGACAGGAGGAGAGACCCAGTACTTC. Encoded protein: CASSLWTGGETQYF.

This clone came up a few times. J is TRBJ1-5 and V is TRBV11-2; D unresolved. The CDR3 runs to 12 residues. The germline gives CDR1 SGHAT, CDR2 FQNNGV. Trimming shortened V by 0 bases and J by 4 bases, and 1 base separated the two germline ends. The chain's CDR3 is CASSLDNQPQHF. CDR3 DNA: TGTGCCAGCAGCTTAGATAATCAGCCCCAGCATTTT.

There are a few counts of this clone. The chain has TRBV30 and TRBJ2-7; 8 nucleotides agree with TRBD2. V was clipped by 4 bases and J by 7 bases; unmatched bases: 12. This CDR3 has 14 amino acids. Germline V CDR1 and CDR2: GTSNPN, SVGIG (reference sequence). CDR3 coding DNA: TGTGCCTGGAACCGCCTAGCGGGCGCAACGGAGCAGTACTTC. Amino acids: CAWNRLAGATEQYF.

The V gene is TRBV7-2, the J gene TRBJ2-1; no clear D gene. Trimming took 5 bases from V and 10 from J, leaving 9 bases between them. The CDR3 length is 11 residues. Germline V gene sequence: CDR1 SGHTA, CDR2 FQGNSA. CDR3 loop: CASSIRYEQFF. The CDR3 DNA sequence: TGTGCCAGCAGCATCCGGTACGAGCAGTTCTTC.

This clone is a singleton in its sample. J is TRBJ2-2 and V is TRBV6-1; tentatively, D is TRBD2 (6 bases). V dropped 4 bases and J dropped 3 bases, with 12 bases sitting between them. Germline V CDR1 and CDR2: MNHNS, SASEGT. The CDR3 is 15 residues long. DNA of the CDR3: TGTGCCAGCAGTGTCGGGAGCCAGCACACCGGGGAGCTGTTTTTT. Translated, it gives CASSVGSQHTGELFF.

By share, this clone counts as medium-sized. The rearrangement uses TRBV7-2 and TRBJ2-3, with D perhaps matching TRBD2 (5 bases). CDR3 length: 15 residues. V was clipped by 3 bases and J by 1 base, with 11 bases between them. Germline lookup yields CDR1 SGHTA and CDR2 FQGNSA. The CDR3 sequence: CASSFSGLRTDTQYF. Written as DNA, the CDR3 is TGTGCCAGCAGCTTCTCCGGACTGCGCACAGATACGCAGTATTTT.

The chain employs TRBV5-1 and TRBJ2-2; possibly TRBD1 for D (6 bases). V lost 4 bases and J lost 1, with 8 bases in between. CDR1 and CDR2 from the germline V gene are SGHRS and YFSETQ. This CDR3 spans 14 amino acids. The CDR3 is CASSGGQNTGELFF. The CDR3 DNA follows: TGCGCCAGCAGCGGGGGACAGAACACCGGGGAGCTGTTTTTT. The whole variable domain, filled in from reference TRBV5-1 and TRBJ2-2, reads KAGVTQTPRYLIKTRGQQVTLSCSPISGHRSVSWYQQTPGQGLQFLFEYFSETQRNKGNFPGRFSGRQFSNSRSEMNVSTLELGDSALYLCASSGGQNTGELFFGEGSRLTVL.

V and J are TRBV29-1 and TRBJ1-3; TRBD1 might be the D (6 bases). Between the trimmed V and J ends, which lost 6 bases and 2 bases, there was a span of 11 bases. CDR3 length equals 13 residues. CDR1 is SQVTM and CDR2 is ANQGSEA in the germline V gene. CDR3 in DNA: TGCAGCGTCAAGGACAGCCCTGGAAACACCATATATTTT. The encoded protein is CSVKDSPGNTIYF.

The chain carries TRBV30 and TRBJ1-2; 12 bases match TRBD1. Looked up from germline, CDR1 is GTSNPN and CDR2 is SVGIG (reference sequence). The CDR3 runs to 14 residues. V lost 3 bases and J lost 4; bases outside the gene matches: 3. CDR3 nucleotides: TGTGCCTGGAGGGGACAGGGGGCGTTCTATGGCTACACCTTC. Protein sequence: CAWRGQGAFYGYTF.

CDR3 nucleotides: TGTGCCAGCAGCTTGGCAGGCGGGGACTACAATGAGCAGTTCTTC. Translation: CASSLAGGDYNEQFF. The chain carries TRBV5-4 and TRBJ2-1, with D possibly being TRBD2 (6 bases). V lost 0 bases, J lost 3 bases, and 10 bases lay in between. The CDR3 loop spans 15 amino acids. Germline lookup yields CDR1 SGHNT and CDR2 YYREEE (reference sequence).

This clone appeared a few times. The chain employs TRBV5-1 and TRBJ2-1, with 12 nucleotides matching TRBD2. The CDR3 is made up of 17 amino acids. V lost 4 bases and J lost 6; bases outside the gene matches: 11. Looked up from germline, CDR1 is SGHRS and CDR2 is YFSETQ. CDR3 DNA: TGCGCCAGCAGCAAAGAAATCCTAGCGGGAGGGGGCAATGAGCAGTTCTTC. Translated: CASSKEILAGGGNEQFF.

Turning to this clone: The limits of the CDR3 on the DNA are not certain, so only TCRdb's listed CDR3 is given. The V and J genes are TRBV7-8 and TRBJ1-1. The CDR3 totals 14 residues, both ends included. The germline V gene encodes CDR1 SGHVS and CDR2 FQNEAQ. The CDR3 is CASSPVGGGALSTF.

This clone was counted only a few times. DNA for the CDR3: TGCGCCAGCAGCCATGTCGGGAGAGGCGAGCAGTTCTTC. This sequence encodes CASSHVGRGEQFF. The chain joins TRBV4-3 to TRBJ2-1; tentatively, D is TRBD2 (6 bases). The germline V gene encodes CDR1 LGHNA and CDR2 YSLEER. The V and J ends lost 3 bases and 10 bases respectively, with 13 bases between them. The CDR3 contains 13 residues.

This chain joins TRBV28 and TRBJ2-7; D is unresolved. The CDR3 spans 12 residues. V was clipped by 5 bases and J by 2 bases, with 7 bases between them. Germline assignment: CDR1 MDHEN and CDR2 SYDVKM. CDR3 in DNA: TGTGCCAGCAGTGCGCGCCCCTACGAGCAGTACTTC. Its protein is CASSARPYEQYF.

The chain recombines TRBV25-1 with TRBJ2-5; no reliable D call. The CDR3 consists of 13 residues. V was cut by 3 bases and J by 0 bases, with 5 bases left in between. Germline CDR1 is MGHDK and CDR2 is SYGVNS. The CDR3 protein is CASSDPNQETQYF. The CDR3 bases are TGTGCCAGCAGTGATCCCAACCAAGAGACCCAGTACTTC.